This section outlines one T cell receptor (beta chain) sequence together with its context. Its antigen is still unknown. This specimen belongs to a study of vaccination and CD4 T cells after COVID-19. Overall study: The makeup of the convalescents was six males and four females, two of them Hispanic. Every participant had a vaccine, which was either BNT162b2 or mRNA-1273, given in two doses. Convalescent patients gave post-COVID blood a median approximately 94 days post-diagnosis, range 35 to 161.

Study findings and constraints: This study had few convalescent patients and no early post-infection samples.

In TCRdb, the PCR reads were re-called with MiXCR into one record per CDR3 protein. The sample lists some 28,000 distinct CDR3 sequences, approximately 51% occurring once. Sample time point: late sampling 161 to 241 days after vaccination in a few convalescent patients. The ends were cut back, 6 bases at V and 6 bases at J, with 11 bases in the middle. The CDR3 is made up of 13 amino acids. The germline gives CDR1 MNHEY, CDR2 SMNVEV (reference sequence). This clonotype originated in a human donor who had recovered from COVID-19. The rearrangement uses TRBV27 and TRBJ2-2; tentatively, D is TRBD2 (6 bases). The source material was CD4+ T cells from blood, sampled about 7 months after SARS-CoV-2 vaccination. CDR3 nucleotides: TGTGCCAGCAGGACAACGGGGGCCGGGGAGCTGTTTTTT. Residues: CASRTTGAGELFF.